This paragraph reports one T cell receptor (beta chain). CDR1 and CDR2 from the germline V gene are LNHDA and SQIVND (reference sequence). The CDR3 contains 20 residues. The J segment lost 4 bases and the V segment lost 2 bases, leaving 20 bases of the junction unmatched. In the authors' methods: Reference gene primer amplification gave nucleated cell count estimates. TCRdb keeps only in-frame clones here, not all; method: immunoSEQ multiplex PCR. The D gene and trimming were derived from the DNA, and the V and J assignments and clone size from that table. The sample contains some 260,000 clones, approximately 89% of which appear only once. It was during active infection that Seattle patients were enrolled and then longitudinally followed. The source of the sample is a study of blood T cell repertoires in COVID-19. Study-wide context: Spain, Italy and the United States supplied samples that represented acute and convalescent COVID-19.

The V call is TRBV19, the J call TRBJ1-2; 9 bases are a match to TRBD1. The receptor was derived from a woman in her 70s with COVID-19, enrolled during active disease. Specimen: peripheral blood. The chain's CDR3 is CASSISFAGETGGFVYGYTF. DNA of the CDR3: TGTGCCAGTAGTATAAGCTTCGCGGGGGAAACAGGGGGCTTCGTCTATGGCTACACCTTC.